This T cell receptor (beta chain) was found in a study of identical twins. Study observations and caveats: Reduced insertions were recorded for abundant cord blood beta clonotypes, with no such pattern in memory repertoires.

One entry per CDR3 protein results from TCRdb running MiXCR on the 5' RACE reads. Of roughly 1,500,000 distinct CDR3 sequences listed, roughly a third are singletons. A few counts support this clonotype. The target antigen is unknown. The sequenced sample was cord blood. This sequence was found in a newborn girl in good health.

The CDR3 DNA reads TGTGCCATCAGTGACGACAGGCGGACTGAAGCTTTCTTT. Protein sequence: CAISDDRRTEAFF. V usage is TRBV10-3 and J usage is TRBJ1-1; D possibly corresponds to TRBD1 (6 bases). CDR1 and CDR2 (germline): ENHRY, SYGVKD. Trimming shortened V by 3 bases and J by 5 bases, and 10 bases separated the two germline ends. The CDR3 consists of 13 residues.